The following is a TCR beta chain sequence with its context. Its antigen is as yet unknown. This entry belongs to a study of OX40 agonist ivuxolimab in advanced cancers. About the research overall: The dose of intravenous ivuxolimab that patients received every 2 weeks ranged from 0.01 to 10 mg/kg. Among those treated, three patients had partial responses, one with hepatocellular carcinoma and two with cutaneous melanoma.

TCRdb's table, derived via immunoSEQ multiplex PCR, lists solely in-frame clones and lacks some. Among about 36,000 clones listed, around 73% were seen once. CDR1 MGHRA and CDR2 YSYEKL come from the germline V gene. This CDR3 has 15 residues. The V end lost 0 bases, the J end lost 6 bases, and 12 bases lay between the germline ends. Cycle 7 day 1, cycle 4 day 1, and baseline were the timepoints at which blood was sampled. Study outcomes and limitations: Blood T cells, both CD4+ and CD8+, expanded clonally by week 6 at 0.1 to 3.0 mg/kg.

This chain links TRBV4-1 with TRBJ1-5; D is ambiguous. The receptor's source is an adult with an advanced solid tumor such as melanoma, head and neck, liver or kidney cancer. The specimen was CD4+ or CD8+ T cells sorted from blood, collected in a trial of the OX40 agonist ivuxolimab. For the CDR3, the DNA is TGCGCCAGCAGCCAAGATAGTGGAGGGTTTCAGCCCCAGCATTTT. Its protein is CASSQDSGGFQPQHF.